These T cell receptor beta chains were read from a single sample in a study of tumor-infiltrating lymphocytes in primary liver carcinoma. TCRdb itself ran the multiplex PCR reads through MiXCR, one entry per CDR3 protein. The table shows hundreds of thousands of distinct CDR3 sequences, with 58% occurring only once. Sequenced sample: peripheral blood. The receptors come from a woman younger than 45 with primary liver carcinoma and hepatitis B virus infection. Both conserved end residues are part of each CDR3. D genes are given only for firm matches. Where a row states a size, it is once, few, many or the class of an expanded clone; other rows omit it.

CASSHERDRVSNRPQHF,TGTGCCAGCAGTCACGAGAGGGACAGGGTGAGCAATCGGCCCCAGCATTTT,TRBV6-2/TRBV6-3,NA,TRBD1,TRBJ1-5
CAGRQGGDEKLFF,TGTGCCGGCCGACAGGGCGGGGATGAAAAACTGTTTTTT,TRBV6-5,NA,TRBD1,TRBJ1-4
CSVEEGKDYNEQFF,TGCAGCGTTGAAGAGGGAAAGGACTACAATGAGCAGTTCTTC,TRBV29-1,NA,NA,TRBJ2-1
CASSRGWGQPQHF,TGTGCCAGCAGCCGAGGGTGGGGGCAGCCCCAGCATTTT,TRBV7-8,few,NA,TRBJ1-5
CASSAQGELNSLLHF,TGTGCCAGCAGTGCTCAGGGGGAACTAAATTCACTCCTCCACTTT,TRBV12-3/TRBV12-4,NA,TRBD1,TRBJ1-6
CSGPPLAIGYEQYF,TGCAGCGGACCGCCCCTAGCGATTGGTTACGAGCAGTACTTC,TRBV29-1,many,NA,TRBJ2-7
CASSHTPKSGEQFF,TGCGCCAGCAGCCATACCCCGAAGAGCGGTGAGCAGTTCTTC,TRBV4-1,NA,NA,TRBJ2-1
CVSTARRRLTDTQYF,TGTGTCAGCACCGCCCGTCGGCGTCTCACAGATACGCAGTATTTT,TRBV13,NA,NA,TRBJ2-3
CASSRLRDRSVQETQYF,TGTGCCAGCAGCCGGCTCCGGGACAGGAGTGTCCAAGAGACCCAGTACTTC,TRBV6-2/TRBV6-3,NA,TRBD1,TRBJ2-5
CAGSFGSGPLYEQYF,TGTGCAGGCAGCTTTGGTAGCGGGCCCCTCTACGAGCAGTACTTC,TRBV11-2,NA,TRBD2,TRBJ2-7
CASSPTRRIYNEQFF,TGTGCCAGCAGCCCTACTAGGAGAATCTACAATGAGCAGTTCTTC,TRBV6-5,NA,NA,TRBJ2-1
CASSSLAGGYTDTQYF,TGTGCCAGCAGCTCCCTAGCGGGAGGGTACACAGATACACAGTATTTT,TRBV7-8,NA,TRBD2,TRBJ2-3
CASILAGGAYNEQFF,TGTGCCAGCATACTAGCGGGAGGAGCCTACAATGAGCAGTTCTTC,TRBV7-9,few,TRBD2,TRBJ2-1
CASSLETGIAGELFF,TGTGCCAGCAGTTTGGAGACAGGGATCGCCGGGGAGCTGTTTTTT,TRBV6-5,few,TRBD1,TRBJ2-2
CASSQGKPDTQYF,TGCGCCAGCAGCCAAGGAAAACCAGATACGCAGTATTTT,TRBV4-1,many,NA,TRBJ2-3
CASRIARGHVNEQFF,TGTGCCAGCCGAATCGCGAGAGGGCATGTCAATGAGCAGTTCTTC,TRBV6-6,NA,NA,TRBJ2-1
CAGSLGGTPDEQYF,TGTGCCGGCAGCTTGGGAGGAACCCCCGACGAGCAGTACTTC,TRBV5-4,NA,NA,TRBJ2-7
CASSLAELAKNIQYF,TGTGCCAGCAGTTTGGCGGAGCTAGCCAAAAACATTCAGTACTTC,TRBV12-3/TRBV12-4,many,NA,TRBJ2-4
CATSDPGQSYEQYF,TGTGCCACCAGTGATCCCGGACAGTCCTACGAGCAGTACTTC,TRBV24-1,few,NA,TRBJ2-7
CTSSTGTGVSGANVLTF,TGTACCAGCAGCACCGGGACAGGGGTCTCTGGGGCCAACGTCCTGACTTTC,TRBV5-5,NA,TRBD1,TRBJ2-6
CASRGEGGPDTQYF,TGTGCCAGCAGGGGGGAAGGGGGTCCAGATACGCAGTATTTT,TRBV28,few,NA,TRBJ2-3
CASSVRTGYYEQYF,TGTGCCAGCAGTGTCAGGACAGGGTACTACGAGCAGTACTTC,TRBV6-1,many,TRBD1,TRBJ2-7
CASSLGYRGRASETQYF,TGTGCCAGCAGCTTAGGGTATCGCGGGAGGGCCTCGGAGACCCAGTACTTC,TRBV11-2,medium-sized,TRBD2,TRBJ2-5
CASSLSGPTYEQYF,TGTGCCAGCAGCTTATCGGGCCCGACCTACGAGCAGTACTTC,TRBV7-8,few,NA,TRBJ2-7
CASLRQGGSNTEALF,TGTGCCAGCCTGAGACAGGGGGGATCGAACACTGAAGCTCTCTTT,TRBV6-5,NA,TRBD1,TRBJ1-1
CATSSLQRGNEQFF,TGTGCCACCAGTTCACTCCAGAGAGGCAATGAGCAGTTCTTC,TRBV12-3/TRBV12-4,NA,NA,TRBJ2-1
CASSTVTNSGELFF,TGTGCCAGCAGTACGGTTACGAACAGCGGGGAGCTGTTTTTT,TRBV6-1,NA,NA,TRBJ2-2
CASSPPGLYEQYF,TGTGCCAGCAGCCCCCCAGGACTTTACGAGCAGTACTTC,TRBV5-6,few,NA,TRBJ2-7
CASSVDRGRSSYNEQFF,TGTGCCAGCAGCGTAGATCGCGGGAGGAGTTCCTACAATGAGCAGTTCTTC,TRBV9,NA,TRBD2,TRBJ2-1
CASRPGTTTDTQYF,TGTGCCAGTCGCCCCGGGACTACCACAGATACGCAGTATTTT,TRBV6-2/TRBV6-3,few,TRBD2,TRBJ2-3
CSGRDRGAYEQYF,TGCAGCGGTCGGGACAGGGGGGCCTACGAGCAGTACTTC,TRBV29-1,many,TRBD1,TRBJ2-7
CASRTGTSESYEQYF,TGCGCCAGCAGAACCGGGACTAGCGAATCCTACGAGCAGTACTTC,TRBV5-1,NA,TRBD2,TRBJ2-7
CASSRGGGGLCTGELFF,TGTGCCAGCAGCCGGGGGGGCGGGGGGCTGTGCACTGGGGAGCTGTTTTTT,TRBV11-2,NA,TRBD2,TRBJ2-2
CASCTGGANVLTF,TGTGCCAGCTGCACCGGGGGGGCCAACGTCCTGACTTTC,TRBV6-6,many,NA,TRBJ2-6
CASSYLDWTETGNTIYF,TGTGCCAGCAGTTACTTGGATTGGACAGAGACTGGAAACACCATATATTTT,TRBV6-6,NA,NA,TRBJ1-3
CAISEGEGNSPLHF,TGTGCCATCAGTGAAGGGGAGGGCAATTCACCCCTCCACTTT,TRBV10-3,few,NA,TRBJ1-6
CACSPNRVGADTQYF,TGTGCCTGCAGCCCCAACCGGGTTGGGGCAGATACGCAGTATTTT,TRBV11-2,NA,NA,TRBJ2-3
CASSFAAFASPLHF,TGTGCCAGCAGTTTTGCCGCTTTCGCCTCACCCCTCCACTTT,TRBV28,few,NA,TRBJ1-6
CASSSMGGDSDEQYF,TGTGCCAGCAGCTCTATGGGGGGGGATTCCGACGAGCAGTACTTC,TRBV13,few,TRBD2,TRBJ2-7
CASSYRRGSYEQYF,TGTGCCAGCAGTTACAGGAGGGGATCCTACGAGCAGTACTTC,TRBV6-5,many,NA,TRBJ2-7
CSGRPQTDTEAFF,TGCAGCGGTCGGCCACAGACAGACACTGAAGCTTTCTTT,TRBV29-1,NA,NA,TRBJ1-1
CSIGGRFTDTQYF,TGCAGCATTGGTGGGCGGTTCACAGATACGCAGTATTTC,TRBV29-1,few,NA,TRBJ2-3
CASSIAGIDNEQFF,TGTGCCAGTAGTATAGCGGGAATCGACAATGAGCAGTTCTTC,TRBV19,few,NA,TRBJ2-1
CASSIGTAPPQHF,TGTGCCAGCAGTATAGGGACGGCTCCGCCCCAGCATTTT,TRBV12-3/TRBV12-4,NA,NA,TRBJ1-5
CASSPTSVGRRF,TGTGCCAGCAGCCCTACCTCCGTGGGACGACGATTC,TRBV11-2,NA,NA,TRBJ2-7
CASSPLHGPISYEQYF,TGCGCCAGCAGCCCCCTACACGGACCGATTTCCTACGAGCAGTACTTC,TRBV4-1,NA,NA,TRBJ2-7
CAVKTGGTEAFF,TGTGCCGTTAAAACGGGGGGCACTGAAGCTTTCTTT,TRBV6-2/TRBV6-3,few,NA,TRBJ1-1
CAIQGTETQYF,TGTGCCATACAGGGGACGGAGACCCAGTACTTC,TRBV28,NA,TRBD1,TRBJ2-5
CASSYRAEDLRGTDTQYF,TGTGCCAGCAGTTATAGAGCAGAAGATCTGAGGGGCACAGATACGCAGTATTTT,TRBV6-2/TRBV6-3,NA,NA,TRBJ2-3
CASSRRGATYEQYF,TGTGCCAGCAGTCGCCGCGGGGCCACCTACGAGCAGTACTTC,TRBV12-3/TRBV12-4,many,NA,TRBJ2-7